This T cell receptor (beta chain) derives from a study of blood T cell repertoires in COVID-19. The CDR3 extends over 16 amino acids. Germline CDR1 reads LNHDA; CDR2 reads SQIVND (reference sequence). V shed 5 bases, J shed 0 bases, and the junction held 7 bases outside the gene matches. Produced via immunoSEQ multiplex PCR; TCRdb's table is partial and in-frame only. The table has 270,000 or so clones, roughly four fifths seen once. This sequence joins TRBV19 and TRBJ1-5; 7 nucleotides match TRBD1. The sequence was obtained from a man aged 50 to 59 who had recovered from COVID-19. Sample: PBMCs or T cells enriched from blood (not recorded which). The CDR3 protein is CASSPRQGSSNQPQHF. The CDR3, as DNA: TGTGCCAGTAGTCCTAGACAGGGTTCTAGCAATCAGCCCCAGCATTTT.